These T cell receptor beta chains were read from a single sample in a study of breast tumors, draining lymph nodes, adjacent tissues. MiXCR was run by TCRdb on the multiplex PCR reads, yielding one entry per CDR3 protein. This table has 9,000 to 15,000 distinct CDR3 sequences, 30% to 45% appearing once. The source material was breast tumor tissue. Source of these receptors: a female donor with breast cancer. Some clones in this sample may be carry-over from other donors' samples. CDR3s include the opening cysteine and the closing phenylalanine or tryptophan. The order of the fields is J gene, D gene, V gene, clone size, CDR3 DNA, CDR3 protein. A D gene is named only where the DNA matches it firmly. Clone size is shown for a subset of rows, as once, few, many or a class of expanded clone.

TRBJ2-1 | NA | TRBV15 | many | TGTGCCACCAGCAGAGACGAAGGGACCTACAATGAGCAGTTCTTC | CATSRDEGTYNEQFF
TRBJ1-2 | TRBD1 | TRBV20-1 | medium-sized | TGCAGTGCTAGACCCCCGACAGGGGGCGACTATGGCTACACCTTC | CSARPPTGGDYGYTF
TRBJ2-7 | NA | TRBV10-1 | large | TGCGCCAGCAGTGAGACAGGCTACGAGCAGTACTTC | CASSETGYEQYF
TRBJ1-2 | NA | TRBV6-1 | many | TGTGCCAGCAGTGAACCCAGGGGAGGCTATGGCTACACCTTC | CASSEPRGGYGYTF
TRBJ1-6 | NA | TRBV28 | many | TGTGCCAGCAGTTTATACAGGAGCAATTCACCCCTCCACTTT | CASSLYRSNSPLHF
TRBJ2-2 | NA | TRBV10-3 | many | TGTGCCATCAGTGAAGGGGGGACCGGGGAGCTGTTTTTT | CAISEGGTGELFF
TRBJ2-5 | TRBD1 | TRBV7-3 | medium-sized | TGTGCCAGCAGTACGGGACAGGCAGCCCAAGAGACCCAGTACTTC | CASSTGQAAQETQYF
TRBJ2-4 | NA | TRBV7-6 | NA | TGTGCCAGCAGCCCGGACAGTAGTAGCATTCAGTACTTC | CASSPDSSSIQYF
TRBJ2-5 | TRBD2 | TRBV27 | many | TGTGCCAGCAGTTTGTACCCTCCTCTGTCCCTTCGGGGGGAGGAGACCCAGTACTTC | CASSLYPPLSLRGEETQYF
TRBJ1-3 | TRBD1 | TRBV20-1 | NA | TGCAGTGCTAGCTCGGACAGGACTGGAAACACCATATATTTT | CSASSDRTGNTIYF
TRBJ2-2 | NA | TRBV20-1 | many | TGCAGTGCTAAAAAACAGGGCCCCCTGAGCGGGGAGCTGTTTTTT | CSAKKQGPLSGELFF
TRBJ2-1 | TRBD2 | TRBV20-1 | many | TGCAGTGCTAGAGATCTAGCGGGGGGCATCGATGAGCAGTTCTTC | CSARDLAGGIDEQFF
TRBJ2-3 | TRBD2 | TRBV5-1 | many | TGCGCCAGCAGCTTGGGACTAGCGGGAGCAGATACGCAGTATTTT | CASSLGLAGADTQYF
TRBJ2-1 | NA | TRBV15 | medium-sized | TGTGCCACCAGCAGAGGAAACGAAGGATACAATGAGCAGTTCTTC | CATSRGNEGYNEQFF
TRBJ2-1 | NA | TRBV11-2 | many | TGTGCCAGCAGCTTAGTCCGGGGCCGGGGTTCCTACAATGAGCAGTTCTTC | CASSLVRGRGSYNEQFF
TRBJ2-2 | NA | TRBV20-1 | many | TGCAGTGCGGGCCGGGCTACCAGTGGCTCCGGGGAGCTGTTTTTT | CSAGRATSGSGELFF
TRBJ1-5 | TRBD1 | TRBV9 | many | TGTGCCAGCAGCGTAGGGACAGGGGCGTTCGGGGAGCCCCAGCATTTT | CASSVGTGAFGEPQHF